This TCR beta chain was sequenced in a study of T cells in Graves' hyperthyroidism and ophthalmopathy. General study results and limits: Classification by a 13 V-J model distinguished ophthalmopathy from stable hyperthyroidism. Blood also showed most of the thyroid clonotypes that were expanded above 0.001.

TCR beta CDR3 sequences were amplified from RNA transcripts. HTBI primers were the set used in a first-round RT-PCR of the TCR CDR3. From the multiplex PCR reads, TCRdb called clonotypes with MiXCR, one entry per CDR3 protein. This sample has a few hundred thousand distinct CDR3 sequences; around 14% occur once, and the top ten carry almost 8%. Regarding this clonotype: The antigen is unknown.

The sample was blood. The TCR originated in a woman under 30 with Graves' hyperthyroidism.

The CDR3 loop is CASSEYLQGTGELFF. In DNA form, the CDR3 reads TGTGCCAGCAGTGAATATCTACAGGGTACCGGGGAGCTGTTTTTT. This chain joins TRBV6-1 and TRBJ2-2; D possibly corresponds to TRBD1 (6 bases). CDR1 MNHNS and CDR2 SASEGT come from the germline V gene. Trimming took off 2 bases at V and 5 bases at J, with 12 bases between the two ends. The CDR3 has 15 amino acids.